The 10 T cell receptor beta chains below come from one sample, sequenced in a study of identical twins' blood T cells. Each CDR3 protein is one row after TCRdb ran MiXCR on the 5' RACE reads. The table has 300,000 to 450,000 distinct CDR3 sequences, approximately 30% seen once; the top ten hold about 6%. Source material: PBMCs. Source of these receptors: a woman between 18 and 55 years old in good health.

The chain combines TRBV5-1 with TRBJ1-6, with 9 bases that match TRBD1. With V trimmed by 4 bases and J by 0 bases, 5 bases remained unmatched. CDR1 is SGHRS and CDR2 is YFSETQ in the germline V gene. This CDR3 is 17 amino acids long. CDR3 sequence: CASSRGTGSSYNSPLHF. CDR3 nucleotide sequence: TGCGCCAGCAGCAGGGGGACAGGGAGCTCCTATAATTCACCCCTCCACTTT.

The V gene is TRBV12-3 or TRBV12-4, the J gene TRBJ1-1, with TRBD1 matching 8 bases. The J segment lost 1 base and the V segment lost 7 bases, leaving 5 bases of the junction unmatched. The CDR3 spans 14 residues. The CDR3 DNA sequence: TGTGCCAGCAATAGACAGGGGAGGAACACTGAAGCTTTCTTT. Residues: CASNRQGRNTEAFF.

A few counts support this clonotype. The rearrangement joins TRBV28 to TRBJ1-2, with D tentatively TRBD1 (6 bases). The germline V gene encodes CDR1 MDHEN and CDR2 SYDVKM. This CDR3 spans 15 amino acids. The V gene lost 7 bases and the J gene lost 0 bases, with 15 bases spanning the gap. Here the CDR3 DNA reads TGTGCCAGCACCCTTTCGACAGGAGCTAACTATGGCTACACCTTC. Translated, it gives CASTLSTGANYGYTF.

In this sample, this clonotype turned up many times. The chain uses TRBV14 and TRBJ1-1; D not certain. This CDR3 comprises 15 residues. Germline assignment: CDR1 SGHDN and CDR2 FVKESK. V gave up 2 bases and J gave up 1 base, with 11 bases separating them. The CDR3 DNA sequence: TGTGCCAGCAGCCAATGGGTGGCCGAGAACACTGAAGCTTTCTTT. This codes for CASSQWVAENTEAFF.

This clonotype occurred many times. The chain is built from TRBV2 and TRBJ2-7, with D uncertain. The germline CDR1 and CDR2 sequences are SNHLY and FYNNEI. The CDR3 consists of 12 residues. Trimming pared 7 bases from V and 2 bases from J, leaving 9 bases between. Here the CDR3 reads CASTQVPYEQYF. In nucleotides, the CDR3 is TGTGCCAGCACCCAGGTCCCCTACGAGCAGTACTTC.

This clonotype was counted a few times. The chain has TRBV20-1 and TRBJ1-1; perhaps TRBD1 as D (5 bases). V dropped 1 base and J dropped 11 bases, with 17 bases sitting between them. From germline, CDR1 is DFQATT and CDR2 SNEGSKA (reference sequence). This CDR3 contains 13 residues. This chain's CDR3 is CSARGQPNWRAFF. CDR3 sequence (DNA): TGCAGTGCTAGAGGACAGCCGAATTGGAGGGCTTTCTTT.

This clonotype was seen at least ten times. CDR3 in DNA: TGTGCCAGCAGCGTAGGGGCAGGTTCTAACTATGGCTACACCTTC. Translating it yields CASSVGAGSNYGYTF. The V gene is TRBV9, the J gene TRBJ1-2; D uncertain. CDR1 and CDR2 from the germline V gene are SGDLS and YYNGEE. This CDR3 spans 15 amino acids. Trimming took 0 bases from V and 0 from J, leaving 9 bases between them.

The CDR3 sequence: CASSSNPAQETQYF. CDR3 DNA sequence: TGTGCCAGCAGCTCTAACCCAGCCCAAGAGACCCAGTACTTC. V usage is TRBV7-9 and J usage is TRBJ2-5; no clear D gene. Trimming took 4 bases from V and 1 from J, leaving 10 bases between them. This CDR3 has 14 residues. Germline V CDR1 and CDR2: SEHNR, FQNEAQ (reference sequence).

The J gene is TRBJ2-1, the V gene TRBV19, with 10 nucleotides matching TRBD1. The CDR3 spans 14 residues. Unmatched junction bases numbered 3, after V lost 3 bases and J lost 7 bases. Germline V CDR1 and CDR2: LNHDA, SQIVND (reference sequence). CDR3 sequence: CASSMDRGRNEQFF. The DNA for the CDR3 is TGTGCCAGTAGTATGGACAGGGGGAGAAATGAGCAGTTCTTC.

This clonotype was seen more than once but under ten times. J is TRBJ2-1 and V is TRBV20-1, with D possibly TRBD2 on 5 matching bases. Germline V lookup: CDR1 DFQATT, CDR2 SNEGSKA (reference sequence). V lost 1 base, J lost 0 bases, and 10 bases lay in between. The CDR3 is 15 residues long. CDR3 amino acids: CSARVLVLSYNEQFF. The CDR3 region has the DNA TGCAGTGCTAGAGTACTAGTGCTCTCCTACAATGAGCAGTTCTTC.